A single T cell receptor beta chain is shown here with its context. Its target is unknown. Germline CDR1 reads SQVTM; CDR2 reads ANQGSEA. V lost 6 bases, J lost 13 bases, and 24 bases lay in between. CDR3 size: 13 residues. This sample was included in a study of post-analysis software for immune sequencing data. Turning to the study itself: The disease courses covered relapsing-remitting, secondary progressive and progressive-relapsing multiple sclerosis.

General observations from the study: Four or five TRBV segments, including TRBV5-6, TRBV5-1 and TRBV20-1, were more frequent in patients than controls. F-measure co-clustering was strong for batch-matched samples. When compared against controls, multiple sclerosis patients showed significantly lower normalized Chao1 diversity.

Included in the TCR beta cDNA libraries were unique molecular identifiers. Some 500,000 cDNA molecules were obtained from 1 to 10 million T cells. TCRdb called the PCR reads again in MiXCR, with one record for every CDR3 protein. The top ten hold around 0.6% of the sample, which has hundreds of thousands of distinct CDR3 sequences, approximately 30% seen once. The sequence was obtained from a girl aged 10 to 17 with multiple sclerosis. The rearrangement joins TRBV29-1 to TRBJ2-5; weak D call: TRBD1 (6 bases). The sample comprised blood. CDR3 DNA: TGCAGCGTGGGGGCAGGGTTGAGCAATGAGCGGTACTTC. Protein: CSVGAGLSNERYF.